The rows below give T cell receptor beta chains drawn from one sample of a study of regulatory T cells in long-lasting Graves disease. TCRdb reprocessed the multiplex PCR reads via MiXCR and lists one record per CDR3 protein. The table shows under 300,000 distinct CDR3 sequences, with approximately 16% occurring only once. Sample: peripheral blood mononuclear cells (PBMCs), taken at new diagnosis, from a patient treated with antithyroid drugs. These receptor sequences come from a female donor with Graves disease. The CDR3 runs from the conserved cysteine through the conserved F or W. The D gene is left open where the match is weak. The size of a clone is reported for some rows only, either as once, few or many, or as a class for expanded clones.

clone_size j_call d_call v_call cdr3_nt cdr3_aa
many TRBJ2-7 - TRBV30 TGTGCCTGGAGTGTAGAGGGTGTGAGAAAGCAGTACTTC CAWSVEGVRKQYF
many TRBJ1-5 - TRBV6-1 TGTGCCAGCGCGGGACCCCAGCCCCAGCATTTT CASAGPQPQHF
- TRBJ2-1 - TRBV4-1 TGCGCCAGCAGCCAAGATGGCCGGGGCACCTACAATGAGCAGTTCTTC CASSQDGRGTYNEQFF
many TRBJ1-1 - TRBV2 TGTGCCAGCAGTGAAGGGCGCGGGAACACTGAAGCTTTCTTT CASSEGRGNTEAFF
many TRBJ1-2 TRBD1 TRBV14 TGTGCCAGCAGCGAAGGGGGCGCGGAGGGCTACACCTTC CASSEGGAEGYTF
many TRBJ1-4 - TRBV4-1 TGCGCCAGCAGCCAAGATCCCTCCCAGGCAACTAATGAAAAACTGTTTTTT CASSQDPSQATNEKLFF
- TRBJ1-2 - TRBV20-1 TGCAGTGGGGTGCGGGGGCTCTATGGCTACACCTTC CSGVRGLYGYTF
many TRBJ2-7 TRBD2 TRBV12-3/TRBV12-4 TGTGCCAGCAGTCTTCGACCATTCTTAGCGGGAGGGCTATCCTACGAGCAGTACTTC CASSLRPFLAGGLSYEQYF
many TRBJ2-1 - TRBV12-3/TRBV12-4 TGTGCCAGCAGTTATCAGCTCCACTCCTACAATGAGCAGTTCTTC CASSYQLHSYNEQFF
many TRBJ2-7 - TRBV3-1 TGTGCCAGCAGCGTAATGGGGGCGTACTACGAGCAGTACTTC CASSVMGAYYEQYF
many TRBJ2-5 TRBD1 TRBV24-1 TGTGCCACCAGTGATACCTATAACAGGGGGATACAAGAGACCCAGTACTTC CATSDTYNRGIQETQYF
many TRBJ1-4 - TRBV12-3/TRBV12-4 TGTGCCAGCAGTTCGGGTTTCTTGACAGACGAAAAACTGTTTTTT CASSSGFLTDEKLFF
few TRBJ2-2 - TRBV2 TGTGCCAGCAGGACCTCCCCGAGGGCGAACACCGGGGAGCTGTTTTTT CASRTSPRANTGELFF
many TRBJ1-1 - TRBV7-9 TGTGCCAGCAGCTACGAGCAGGGCCTCACTGAAGCTTTCTTT CASSYEQGLTEAFF
many TRBJ1-5 - TRBV20-1 TGCAGTGCTAGGGAGGGGGGTCAGCCCCAGCATTTT CSAREGGQPQHF
many TRBJ2-1 - TRBV9 TGTGCCAGCAGCGTAAGCTTCGACAGTCAGCAGTTCTTC CASSVSFDSQQFF
many TRBJ2-7 - TRBV2 TGTGCCAGCCTTGGGGAGCAGTTCTACGAGCAGTACTTC CASLGEQFYEQYF
many TRBJ1-1 - TRBV20-1 TGCAGTGCTAGAACACCGAAGGGGTCCAACACTGAAGCTTTCTTT CSARTPKGSNTEAFF
few TRBJ2-1 TRBD2 TRBV27 TGTGCCAGCAGTCCTTTCCCCGGACTAGCGGGGTACAATGAGCAGTTCTTC CASSPFPGLAGYNEQFF
- TRBJ2-3 - TRBV27 TGTGCCAGCAGTTTAGGGGCAGGGGAAAGAGATACGCAGTATTTT CASSLGAGERDTQYF
many TRBJ2-7 TRBD1 TRBV4-3 TGCGCCAGCAGCCCATCTTGGGGACAGGGGGCCGAGGAGCAGTACTTC CASSPSWGQGAEEQYF
many TRBJ2-5 TRBD1 TRBV25-1 TGTGCCAGCAGTGAAGGTTACAGGGGGGAAGAGACCCAGTACTTC CASSEGYRGEETQYF
- TRBJ2-3 - TRBV20-1 TGCAGTGCTCCCTCTACTAACACAGATACGCAGTATTTT CSAPSTNTDTQYF
many TRBJ2-7 - TRBV6-2/TRBV6-3 TGTGCCAGCAGTCCGGACGGAGCCTACGAGCAGTACTTC CASSPDGAYEQYF
few TRBJ1-2 TRBD1 TRBV9 TGTGCCAGCAGCTCGACAGGGAATGGTGGCTACACCTTC CASSSTGNGGYTF
many TRBJ2-2 TRBD1 TRBV20-1 TGCAGTGCTAGCTACCAGGGGGAAGGCGGAACCGGGGAGCTGTTTTTT CSASYQGEGGTGELFF
- TRBJ2-3 - TRBV20-1 TGCAGTGCTAGTGGAGGGGTCACAGATACGCAGTATTTT CSASGGVTDTQYF
many TRBJ2-1 TRBD2 TRBV11-2 TGTGCCAGCAGGAGACTAGCGGGAGTTTTTGAGCAGTTCTTC CASRRLAGVFEQFF
many TRBJ2-1 TRBD2 TRBV18 TGTGCCAGCTCACCACCGGTATTCTTGCGGGAGTACCCCAATGAGCAGTTCTTC CASSPPVFLREYPNEQFF
few TRBJ2-2 - TRBV28 TGTGCCAGCAGCCTACAGGGATTGTACGGGGAGCTGTTTTTT CASSLQGLYGELFF
many TRBJ2-5 TRBD2 TRBV19 TGTGCCAGTAGCCGGACTAGTGGACCAGAGACCCAGTACTTC CASSRTSGPETQYF
many TRBJ2-2 - TRBV6-5 TGTGCCAGCAGTTACTCAGCCGCGAGTACCGGGGAGCTGTTTTTT CASSYSAASTGELFF
- TRBJ2-3 - TRBV20-1 TGCAGTGCTAGAGATCTCTTACAGCCTAGCACAGATACGCAGTATTTT CSARDLLQPSTDTQYF
- TRBJ2-7 - TRBV30 TGTGCCTGGGGGCGGGTGAACTACGAGCAGTACTTC CAWGRVNYEQYF
many TRBJ2-7 TRBD2 TRBV11-3 TGTGCCAGCAGCCAAAGATCGGCTAGCGGGAGGGAGCAGTACTTC CASSQRSASGREQYF
many TRBJ1-1 - TRBV2 TGTGCCAGCAGTCCCAAGGGCAGGGGGAACACTGAAGCTTTCTTT CASSPKGRGNTEAFF